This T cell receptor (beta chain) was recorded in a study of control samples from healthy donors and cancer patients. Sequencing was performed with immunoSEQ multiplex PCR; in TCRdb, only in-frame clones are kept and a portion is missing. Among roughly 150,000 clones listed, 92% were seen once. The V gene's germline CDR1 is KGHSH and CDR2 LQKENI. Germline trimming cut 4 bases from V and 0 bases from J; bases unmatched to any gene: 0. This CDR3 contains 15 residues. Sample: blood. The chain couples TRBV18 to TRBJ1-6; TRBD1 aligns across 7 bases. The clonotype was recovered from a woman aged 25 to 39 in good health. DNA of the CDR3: TGTGCCAGCTCACAGGGGGCCTCCTATAATTCACCCCTCCACTTT. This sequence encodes CASSQGASYNSPLHF. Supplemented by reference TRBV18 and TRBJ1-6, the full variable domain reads NAGVMQNPRHLVRRRGQEARLRCSPMKGHSHVYWYRQLPEEGLKFMVYLQKENIIDESGMPKERFSAEFPKEGPSILRIQQVVRGDSAAYFCASSQGASYNSPLHFGNGTRLTVT.